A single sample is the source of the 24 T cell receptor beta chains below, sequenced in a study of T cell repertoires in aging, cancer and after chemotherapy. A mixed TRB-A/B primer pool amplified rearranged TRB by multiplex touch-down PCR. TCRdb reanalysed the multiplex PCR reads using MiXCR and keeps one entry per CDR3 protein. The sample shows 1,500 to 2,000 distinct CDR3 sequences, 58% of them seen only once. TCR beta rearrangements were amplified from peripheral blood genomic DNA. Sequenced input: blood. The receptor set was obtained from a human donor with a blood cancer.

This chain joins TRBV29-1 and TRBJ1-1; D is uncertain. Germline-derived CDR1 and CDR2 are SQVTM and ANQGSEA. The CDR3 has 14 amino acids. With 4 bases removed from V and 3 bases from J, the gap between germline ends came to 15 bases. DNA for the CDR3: TGCAGCGTTGCTTCTCGCCTGGGTCACACTGAAGCTTTCTTT. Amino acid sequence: CSVASRLGHTEAFF.

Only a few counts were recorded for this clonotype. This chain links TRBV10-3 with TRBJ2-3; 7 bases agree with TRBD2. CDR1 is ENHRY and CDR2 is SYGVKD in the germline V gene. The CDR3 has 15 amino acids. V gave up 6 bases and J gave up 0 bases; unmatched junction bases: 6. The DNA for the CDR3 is TGTGCCATCAGCGGTCTAGCGGCTAGCACAGATACGCAGTATTTT. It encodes CAISGLAASTDTQYF.

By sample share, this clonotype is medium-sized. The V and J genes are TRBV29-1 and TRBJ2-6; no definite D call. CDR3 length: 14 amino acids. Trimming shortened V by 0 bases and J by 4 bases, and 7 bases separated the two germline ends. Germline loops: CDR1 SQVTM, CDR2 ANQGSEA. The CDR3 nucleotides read TGCAGCGTTGAAGATCATGCCGGGGCCAACGTCCTGACTTTC. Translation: CSVEDHAGANVLTF.

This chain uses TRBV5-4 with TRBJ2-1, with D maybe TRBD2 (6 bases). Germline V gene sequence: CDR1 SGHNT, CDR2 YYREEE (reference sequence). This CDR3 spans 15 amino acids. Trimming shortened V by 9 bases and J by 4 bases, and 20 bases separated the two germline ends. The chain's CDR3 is CATGLESGEYNEQFF. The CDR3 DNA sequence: TGTGCCACCGGGCTTGAGTCGGGAGAGTACAATGAGCAGTTCTTC. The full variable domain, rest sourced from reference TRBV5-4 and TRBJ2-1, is ETGVTQSPTHLIKTRGQQVTLRCSSQSGHNTVSWYQQALGQGPQFIFQYYREEENGRGNFPPRFSGLQFPNYSSELNVNALELDDSALYLCATGLESGEYNEQFFGPGTRLTVL.

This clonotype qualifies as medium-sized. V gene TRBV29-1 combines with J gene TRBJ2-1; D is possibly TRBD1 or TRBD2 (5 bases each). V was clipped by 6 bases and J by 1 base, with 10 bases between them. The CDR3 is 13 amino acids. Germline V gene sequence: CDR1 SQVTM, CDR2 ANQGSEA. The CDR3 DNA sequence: TGCAGCGTGCAGGGCGGGTCCTACAATGAGCAGTTCTTC. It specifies CSVQGGSYNEQFF.

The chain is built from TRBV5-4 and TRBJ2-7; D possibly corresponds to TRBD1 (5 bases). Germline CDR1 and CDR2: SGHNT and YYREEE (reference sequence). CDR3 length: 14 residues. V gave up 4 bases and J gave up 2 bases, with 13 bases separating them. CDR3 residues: CASSPKGKAYEQYF. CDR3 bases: TGTGCCAGCAGCCCGAAGGGGAAAGCCTACGAGCAGTACTTC.

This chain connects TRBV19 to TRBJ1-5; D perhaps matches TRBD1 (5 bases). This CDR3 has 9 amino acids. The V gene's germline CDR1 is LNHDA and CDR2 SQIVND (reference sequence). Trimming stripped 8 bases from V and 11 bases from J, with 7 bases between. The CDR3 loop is CASGGAQHF. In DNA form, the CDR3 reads TGTGCCAGTGGGGGAGCCCAGCATTTT. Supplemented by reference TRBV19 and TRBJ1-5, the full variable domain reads DGGITQSPKYLFRKEGQNVTLSCEQNLNHDAMYWYRQDPGQGLRLIYYSQIVNDFQKGDIAEGYSVSREKKESFPLTVTSAQKNPTAFYLCASGGAQHFGDGTRLSIL.

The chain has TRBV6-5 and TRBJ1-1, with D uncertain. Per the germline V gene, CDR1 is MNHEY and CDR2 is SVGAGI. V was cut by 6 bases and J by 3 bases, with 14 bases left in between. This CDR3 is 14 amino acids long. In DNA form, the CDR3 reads TGTGCCAGCAGCCCTAGCGGCTATGACACTGAAGCTTTCTTT. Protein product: CASSPSGYDTEAFF.

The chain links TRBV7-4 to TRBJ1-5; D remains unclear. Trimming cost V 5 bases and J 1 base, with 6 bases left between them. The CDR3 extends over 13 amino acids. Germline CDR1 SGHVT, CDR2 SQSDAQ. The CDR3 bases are TGTGCCAGCAGCGTCGGAAGCAATCAGCCCCAGCATTTT. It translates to CASSVGSNQPQHF.

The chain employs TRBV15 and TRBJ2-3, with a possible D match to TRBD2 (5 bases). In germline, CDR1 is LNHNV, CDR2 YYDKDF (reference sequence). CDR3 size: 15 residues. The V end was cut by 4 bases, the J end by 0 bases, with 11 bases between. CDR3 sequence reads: CATSTSRASTDTQYF. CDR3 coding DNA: TGTGCCACCAGCACTAGCAGAGCTAGCACAGATACGCAGTATTTT.

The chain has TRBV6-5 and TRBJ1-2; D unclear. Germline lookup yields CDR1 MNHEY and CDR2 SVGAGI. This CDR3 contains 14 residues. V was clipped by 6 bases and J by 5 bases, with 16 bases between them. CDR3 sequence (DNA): TGTGCCAGCAGCCATCGTTCTTGGTTTTATGGCTACACCTTC. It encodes CASSHRSWFYGYTF.

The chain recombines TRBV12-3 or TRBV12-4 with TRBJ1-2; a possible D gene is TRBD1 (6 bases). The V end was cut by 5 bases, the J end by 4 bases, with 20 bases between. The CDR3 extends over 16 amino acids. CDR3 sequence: CASSPPAGGPVYGYTF. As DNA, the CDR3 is TGTGCCAGCAGTCCCCCAGCCGGGGGGCCTGTCTATGGCTACACCTTC.

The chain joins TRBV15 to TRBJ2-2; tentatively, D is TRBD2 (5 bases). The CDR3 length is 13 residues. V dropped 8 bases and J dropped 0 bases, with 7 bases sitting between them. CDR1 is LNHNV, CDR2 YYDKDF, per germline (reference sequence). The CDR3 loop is CATEGANTGELFF. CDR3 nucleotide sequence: TGTGCCACCGAGGGAGCGAACACCGGGGAGCTGTTTTTT.

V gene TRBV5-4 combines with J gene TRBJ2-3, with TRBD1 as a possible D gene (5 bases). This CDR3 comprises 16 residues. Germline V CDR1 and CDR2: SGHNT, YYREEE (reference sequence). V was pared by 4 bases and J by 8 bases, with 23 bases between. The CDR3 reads CASSLGLSSDIGTQYF. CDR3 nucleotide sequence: TGTGCCAGCAGCCTGGGTCTGAGCTCGGACATTGGTACGCAGTATTTT.

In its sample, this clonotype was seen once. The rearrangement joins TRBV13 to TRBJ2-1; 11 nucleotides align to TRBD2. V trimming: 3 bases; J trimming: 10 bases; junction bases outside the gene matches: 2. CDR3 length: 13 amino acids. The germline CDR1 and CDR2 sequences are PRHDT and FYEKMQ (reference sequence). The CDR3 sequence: CASSFPSGREQFF. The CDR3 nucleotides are TGTGCCAGCAGCTTCCCTAGCGGGAGGGAGCAGTTCTTC.

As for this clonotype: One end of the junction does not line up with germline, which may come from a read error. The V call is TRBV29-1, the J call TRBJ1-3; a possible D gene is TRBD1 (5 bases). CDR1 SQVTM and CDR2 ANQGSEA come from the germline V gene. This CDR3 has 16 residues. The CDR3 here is CSVEDSIKGSGKTIYF. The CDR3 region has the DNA TGCAGCGTTGAAGATTCCATCAAGGGGTCTGGAAAAACCATATATTTT.

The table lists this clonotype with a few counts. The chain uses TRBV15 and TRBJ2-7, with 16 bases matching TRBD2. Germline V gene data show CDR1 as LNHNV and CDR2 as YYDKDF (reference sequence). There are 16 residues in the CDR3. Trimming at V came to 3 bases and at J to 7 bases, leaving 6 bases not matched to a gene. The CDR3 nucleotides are TGTGCCACCAGCAGGGGGGGGACTAGCGGGAGGGGGGAGCAGTACTTC. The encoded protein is CATSRGGTSGRGEQYF.

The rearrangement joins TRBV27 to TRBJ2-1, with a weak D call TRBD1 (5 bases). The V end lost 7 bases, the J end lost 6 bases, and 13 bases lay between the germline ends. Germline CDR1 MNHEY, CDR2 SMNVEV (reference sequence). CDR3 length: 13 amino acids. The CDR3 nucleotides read TGTGCCAGCACCTTAAGGGGATCCAATGAGCAGTTCTTC. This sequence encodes CASTLRGSNEQFF.

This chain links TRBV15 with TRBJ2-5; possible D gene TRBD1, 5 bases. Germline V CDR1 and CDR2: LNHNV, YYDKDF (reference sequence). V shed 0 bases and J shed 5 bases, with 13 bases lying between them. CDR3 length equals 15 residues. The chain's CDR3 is CATSREGLGWETQYF. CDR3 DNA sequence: TGTGCCACCAGCAGAGAGGGGCTAGGCTGGGAGACCCAGTACTTC.

The CDR3 protein is CASSYSKITDTQYF. In DNA form, the CDR3 reads TGTGCCAGCAGTTACTCGAAAATCACAGATACGCAGTATTTT. The rearrangement joins TRBV6-5 to TRBJ2-3; no clear D gene. CDR1 and CDR2 from the germline V gene are MNHEY and SVGAGI. Trimming took 0 bases from V and 2 from J, leaving 6 bases between them. The CDR3 has 14 residues.

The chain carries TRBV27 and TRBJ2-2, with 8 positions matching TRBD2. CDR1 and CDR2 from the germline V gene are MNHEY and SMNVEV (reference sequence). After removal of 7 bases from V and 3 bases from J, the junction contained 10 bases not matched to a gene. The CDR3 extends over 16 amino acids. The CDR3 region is CASNPAGVGDTGELFF. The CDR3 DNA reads TGTGCCAGCAACCCAGCGGGAGTAGGGGACACCGGGGAGCTGTTTTTT.

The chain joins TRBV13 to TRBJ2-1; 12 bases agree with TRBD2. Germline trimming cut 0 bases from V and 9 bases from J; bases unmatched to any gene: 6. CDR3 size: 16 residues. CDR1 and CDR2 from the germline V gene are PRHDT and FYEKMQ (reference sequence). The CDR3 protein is CASSLGGLAGTIEQFF. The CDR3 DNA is TGTGCCAGCAGCTTAGGCGGACTAGCGGGAACGATTGAGCAGTTCTTC.

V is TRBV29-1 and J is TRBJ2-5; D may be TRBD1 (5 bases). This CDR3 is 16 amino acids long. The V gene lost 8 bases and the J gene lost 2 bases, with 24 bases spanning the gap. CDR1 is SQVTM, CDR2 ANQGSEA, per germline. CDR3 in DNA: TGCAGCACCCTGATCCCCCGACAGAGCGTACAAGAGACCCAGTACTTC. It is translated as CSTLIPRQSVQETQYF.

The CDR3 is CASSKASSSGRCTGELFF. The CDR3 nucleotides read TGTGCCAGCAGCAAAGCGAGTTCGAGCGGGAGGTGTACCGGGGAGCTGTTTTTT. The V gene is TRBV21-1, the J gene TRBJ2-2; the table's D call, TRBD2, was not checked against the DNA. TRBV21-1 is a recognized pseudogene. The CDR3 length is 18 residues.